The 15 T cell receptor beta chains presented below share a single source sample, sequenced in a study of neoadjuvant anti-PD-1 for oral cavity cancer. Generated by immunoSEQ multiplex PCR, the TCRdb table keeps only in-frame clones and is missing some. Of 17,000 or so clones in the sample, approximately 70% were seen once. The sequencing used PBMCs, collected before nivolumab (anti-PD-1) treatment. The source is a person aged 35 to 85 with oral cavity squamous cell carcinoma.

On this clone itself: The junction does not match germline at one end; this may be a read error. The chain joins TRBV10-2 to TRBJ2-2; D uncertain. This CDR3 has 12 residues. In germline, CDR1 is WSHSY, CDR2 SAAADI. In DNA form, the CDR3 reads TGCGCCAGCAGAGCGAACGCCGGGGAGCTGTTTTTT. It codes for CASRANAGELFF.

V is TRBV19 and J is TRBJ2-4; no definite D call. Trimming stripped 7 bases from V and 7 bases from J, with 20 bases between. The CDR3 has 15 amino acids. Germline V CDR1 and CDR2: LNHDA, SQIVND (reference sequence). As DNA, the CDR3 is TGTGCCAGTACCACCACCGAAGGCGGCAGGAACATTCAGTACTTC. Encoded protein: CASTTTEGGRNIQYF.

The chain combines TRBV10-1 with TRBJ1-1; D is unresolved. V lost 2 bases and J 3 bases, leaving 4 bases between the germline ends. This CDR3 is built from 12 residues. The V gene's germline CDR1 is WNHNN and CDR2 SYGVQD (reference sequence). The CDR3 region is CASSEGHTEAFF. The DNA of the CDR3 is TGCGCCAGCAGTGAGGGGCACACTGAAGCTTTCTTT.

V is TRBV11-1 and J is TRBJ2-1; 11 nucleotides match TRBD2. CDR1 is SGHAT, CDR2 FQDESV, per germline (reference sequence). The CDR3 is 15 residues long. Trimming at V came to 3 bases and at J to 7 bases, leaving 5 bases not matched to a gene. Here the CDR3 DNA reads TGTGCCAGCAGCTTGACTAGCGGGATTTGGAATGAGCAGTTCTTC. It translates to CASSLTSGIWNEQFF.

The V call is TRBV29-1, the J call TRBJ2-3; D is possibly TRBD2 (5 bases). Trimming shortened V by 3 bases and J by 4 bases, and 14 bases separated the two germline ends. The CDR3 runs to 14 residues. Germline V gene sequence: CDR1 SQVTM, CDR2 ANQGSEA. CDR3: CSVEDGIKPDTQYF. The CDR3 DNA reads TGCAGCGTTGAGGACGGGATAAAGCCAGATACGCAGTATTTT.

The rearrangement uses TRBV9 and TRBJ2-5; D gene ambiguous. This CDR3 has 14 amino acids. Germline CDR1 reads SGDLS; CDR2 reads YYNGEE. With 4 bases removed from V and 0 bases from J, the gap between germline ends came to 10 bases. The DNA for the CDR3 is TGTGCCAGCAGCTCTACCTATAACCAAGAGACCCAGTACTTC. Translated, it gives CASSSTYNQETQYF.

This clone showed up just a few times. The chain recombines TRBV19 with TRBJ1-2; D is perhaps TRBD1 (6 bases). Germline V gene data show CDR1 as LNHDA and CDR2 as SQIVND (reference sequence). Between the trimmed V and J ends, which lost 4 bases and 3 bases, there was a span of 27 bases. The CDR3 length is 19 residues. CDR3 coding DNA: TGTGCCAGTAGTAGAAACACCAACCTTCTACGGACAGACGACTATGGCTACACCTTC. Translating it yields CASSRNTNLLRTDDYGYTF.

In its sample, this clone was seen once. The genes are TRBV6-5 and TRBJ2-7; D tentatively reads TRBD1 or TRBD2 (5 bases each). Trimming left V 8 bases short and J 5 bases short, with 16 bases between. The length of the CDR3 is 13 residues. CDR1 is MNHEY and CDR2 is SVGAGI in the germline V gene. The CDR3 DNA is TGTGCCAGCCGTGGGACGTACTGGGACGAGCAGTACTTC. It translates to CASRGTYWDEQYF.

The rearrangement uses TRBV7-2 and TRBJ1-1, with D hard to call. With 1 base removed from V and 4 bases from J, the gap between germline ends came to 7 bases. The CDR3 spans 13 residues. Germline CDR1 and CDR2: SGHTA and FQGNSA. The CDR3 here is CASSLEISTEAFF. The CDR3 region has the DNA TGTGCCAGCAGCTTAGAAATTAGCACTGAAGCTTTCTTT. Full variable domain (missing parts from reference TRBV7-2 and TRBJ1-1): GAGVSQSPSNKVTEKGKDVELRCDPISGHTALYWYRQSLGQGLEFLIYFQGNSAPDKSGLPSDRFSAERTGGSVSTLTIQRTQQEDSAVYLCASSLEISTEAFFGQGTRLTVV.

This rearrangement joins TRBV2 to TRBJ1-1; 7 bases map to TRBD1. CDR3 size: 13 residues. Germline-derived CDR1 and CDR2 are SNHLY and FYNNEI. V trimming: 9 bases; J trimming: 3 bases; junction bases outside the gene matches: 7. The CDR3, as DNA: TGTGCCAGGACAGGGCTGGGGGACACTGAAGCTTTCTTT. Translating it yields CARTGLGDTEAFF. Using reference TRBV2 and TRBJ1-1 for the parts outside the CDR3, the full variable domain is EPEVTQTPSHQVTQMGQEVILRCVPISNHLYFYWYRQILGQKVEFLVSFYNNEISEKSEIFDDQFSVERPDGSNFTLKIRSTKLEDSAMYFCARTGLGDTEAFFGQGTRLTVV.

A few counts support this clone. The gene calls are TRBV15 and TRBJ1-5, with 10 bases aligning to TRBD1. Unmatched junction bases numbered 2, after V lost 0 bases and J lost 3 bases. Per the germline V gene, CDR1 is LNHNV and CDR2 is YYDKDF (reference sequence). CDR3 size: 16 residues. CDR3 coding DNA: TGTGCCACCAGCAGAGATGGGACAGGGGTCAATCAGCCCCAGCATTTT. Its translation is CATSRDGTGVNQPQHF.

The V gene is TRBV5-8, the J gene TRBJ2-7; D is unresolved. Germline V gene data show CDR1 as SGHTS and CDR2 as YDEGEE. The CDR3 is made up of 12 amino acids. V gave up 1 base and J gave up 6 bases, with 8 bases separating them. The CDR3 reads CASSLFASEQYF. The CDR3 nucleotides are TGTGCCAGCAGCTTGTTTGCTTCCGAGCAGTACTTC.

The V gene is TRBV6-1, the J gene TRBJ1-4, with D unclear. This CDR3 spans 18 amino acids. Trimming took 2 bases from V and 3 from J, leaving 19 bases between them. The germline V gene has CDR1 MNHNS and CDR2 SASEGT. The CDR3 spells CASSENPSSAASNEKLFF. The CDR3 coding sequence is TGTGCCAGCAGTGAAAATCCATCTTCGGCAGCCTCTAATGAAAAACTGTTTTTT.

This clone was counted between two and nine times. The chain has TRBV25-1 and TRBJ2-1; tentatively, D is TRBD1 (5 bases). Trimming cost V 2 bases and J 9 bases, with 17 bases left between them. Germline lookup yields CDR1 MGHDK and CDR2 SYGVNS. This CDR3 contains 15 residues. DNA of the CDR3: TGTGCCAGCAGTGAAACTGGGGCCCGCAGACCTGAGCAGTTCTTC. Translation: CASSETGARRPEQFF. The variable domain in full, completed from reference TRBV25-1 and TRBJ2-1, reads EADIYQTPRYLVIGTGKKITLECSQTMGHDKMYWYQQDPGMELHLIHYSYGVNSTEKGDLSSESTVSRIRTEHFPLTLESARPSHTSQYLCASSETGARRPEQFFGPGTRLTVL.

The chain links TRBV2 to TRBJ1-2, with D perhaps matching TRBD1 (5 bases). CDR1 and CDR2 from the germline V gene are SNHLY and FYNNEI. This CDR3 region has 13 residues. Trimming removed 9 bases at V and 4 bases at J, with 15 bases between. As DNA, the CDR3 is TGTGCCAGGAGAACCGGGACCCCCTATGGCTACACCTTC. Protein: CARRTGTPYGYTF.